This T cell receptor (beta chain) was retrieved from a study of human T cells and chemical hapten exposure (TCRdb year 2021). As for the study more broadly: The libraries were sequenced as a pool, and the TCR yield per sample differed mostly because of small variations in library volumes within the pool. Peripheral blood TCR repertoire changes were tracked in vivo in alopecia patients during primary and secondary sensitization to the hapten diphenylcyclopropenone (DPC). For every blood RNA sample, sequencing covered both the TCR alpha and TCR beta chains.

The germline V gene yields LGHNA for CDR1 and YNFKEQ for CDR2. The CDR3, cysteine through phenylalanine, is 13 amino acids long. Of all the DNA, just the CDR3 is kept, 39 bases in frame from base 1. Study-wide findings and limitations: Repeated subsampling changed both the strength of the expansion versus patch-test correlation and the threshold at which that correlation became significant. The number of TCRs above 1 in 1000 frequency did not change with DPC sensitization; there was no evidence of global repertoire structure alterations.

This clonotype was seen many times. No cognate antigen has been identified for it. Sequence at one end of the junction differs from germline and may be a read error. Receptor amplification or capture employed RACE. Reads for this sample came from a NextSeq 500. During library preparation, unique molecular identifiers were attached to individual cDNA molecules so that TCRs could be counted quantitatively and reproducibly. The authors processed their data as follows. A median of roughly 99,000 TCRs per sample was observed, with a range of about 20,000 to 700,000. The Decombinator software suite was used to annotate the V, J and CDR3 of the TCR reads. For PS versus PT1 abundance plots, all samples were subsampled to the same number of TCRs (28,000). TCRs were defined as expanded if absent before sensitization and observed at least eight times at the 2-week time point. The public reads were quality trimmed at Q25 with fastp and then assembled into clones with MiXCR by TCRdb, keeping productive beta chains. Entries are consolidated by CDR3 protein sequence, retaining the most common genes and DNA. These V and J calls originate from TCRdb's pipeline instead of the authors' own analysis. The sample contains tens of thousands of distinct CDR3 sequences, around 4% of them found a single time. Clones ranked in the top ten supply about 6% of the sample.

This sample's time point label indicates: healthy volunteer bleed at 6 weeks. Total RNA was isolated from unfractionated whole blood collected in Tempus Blood RNA tubes. About 5 healthy volunteers served as TCR sequencing controls and were bled at day 0, 2 weeks and 6 weeks. This sequence originates from a human donor in good health. Some clones in this sample may be carry-over from other donors' samples. Material: whole blood. The chain is assembled from TRBV4-2 and TRBJ2-7; confidence is insufficient to name the D gene. The DNA sequence is as follows: TGTGCCAGCAGCCAAGATAAAAGCCGACCACTGGACTTC. This yields the protein CASSQDKSRPLDF.